This paragraph covers one TCR beta chain sequence. The antigen is unknown. Constant-segment primers served in 5'RACE that generated TCR alpha and TCR beta cDNA libraries bearing sample barcodes and UMIs. TCRdb fed the 5' RACE reads into MiXCR, producing one record per CDR3 protein. Of fewer than 450,000 distinct CDR3 sequences in the sample, around 21% are singletons; the top ten hold around 12%. Losses at the gene ends were 5 bases for V and 9 bases for J; bases not matched to a gene: 4. The CDR3 totals 14 residues. The data derive from a study of T-cell memory formation after mild COVID-19. Across the study: TCR clusters were mostly confined to one donor each. The study's findings and limits: Among contracting clones, CD4+ were mainly CM/EM and CD8+ enriched in EMRA.

The chain joins TRBV12-3 or TRBV12-4 to TRBJ1-6; 10 bases agree with TRBD1. Sample: PBMCs or a T cell subset sorted from them (not recorded which). The clonotype comes from an adult woman who had mild COVID-19 (a few samples of this study predate the infection). Cell type and time point are not known. CDR3 bases: TGTGCCAGCAGTCCGGGACAGGGGACTTCACCCCTCCACTTT. As protein: CASSPGQGTSPLHF.